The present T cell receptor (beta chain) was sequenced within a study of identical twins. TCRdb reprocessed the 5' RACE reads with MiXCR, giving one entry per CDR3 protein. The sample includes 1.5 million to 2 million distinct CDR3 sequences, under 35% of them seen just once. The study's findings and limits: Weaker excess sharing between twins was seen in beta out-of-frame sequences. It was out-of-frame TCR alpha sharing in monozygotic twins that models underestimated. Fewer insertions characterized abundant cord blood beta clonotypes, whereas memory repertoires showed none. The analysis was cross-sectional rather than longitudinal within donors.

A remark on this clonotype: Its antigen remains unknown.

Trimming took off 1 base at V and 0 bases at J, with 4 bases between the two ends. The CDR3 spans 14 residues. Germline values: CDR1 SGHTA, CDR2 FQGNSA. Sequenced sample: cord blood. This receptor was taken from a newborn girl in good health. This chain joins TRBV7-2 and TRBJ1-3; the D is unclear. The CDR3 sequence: CASSLEVSGNTIYF. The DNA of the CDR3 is TGTGCCAGCAGCTTAGAGGTCTCTGGAAACACCATATATTTT.